This T cell receptor (beta chain) originates from a study of T cell changes during pregnancy in multiple sclerosis. This clone was picked up a small number of times. Germline values: CDR1 KGHSH, CDR2 LQKENI. After removal of 6 bases from V and 7 bases from J, the junction contained 9 bases not matched to a gene. CDR3 length: 15 residues. Repertoires were generated with immunoSEQ multiplex PCR, while TCRdb's copy carries only in-frame clones and drops some. The sample shows tens of thousands of clones, more than 90% of them seen only once. The J gene is TRBJ2-1, the V gene TRBV18, with 10 bases lining up with TRBD2. The specimen was CD4+ T cells from peripheral blood mononuclear cells, collected before pregnancy. The TCR originated in a female donor with multiple sclerosis, enrolled in a pregnancy study. CDR3 sequence reads: CASSFQGLAQNEQFF. Written as DNA, the CDR3 is TGTGCCAGCTCCTTCCAGGGACTAGCGCAGAATGAGCAGTTCTTC.